One T cell receptor (beta chain) is described in this entry. This entry is derived from a study of blood T cell repertoires in COVID-19. The table came from immunoSEQ multiplex PCR; TCRdb's copy has only in-frame clones and leaves some out. The sample consists of about 95,000 clones, around 85% of them appearing once. Trimming stripped 1 base from V and 5 bases from J, with 12 bases between. Germline CDR1 is MGHRA and CDR2 is YSYEKL. CDR3 length equals 15 residues. The V gene is TRBV4-1, the J gene TRBJ2-1; D is possibly TRBD2 (6 bases). The specimen was peripheral blood. The sequence was collected from a man older than 75 with active or convalescent COVID-19. The CDR3 sequence: CASSQVSGPNNEQFF. For the CDR3, the DNA is TGCGCCAGCAGCCAAGTTAGCGGACCGAACAATGAGCAGTTCTTC.